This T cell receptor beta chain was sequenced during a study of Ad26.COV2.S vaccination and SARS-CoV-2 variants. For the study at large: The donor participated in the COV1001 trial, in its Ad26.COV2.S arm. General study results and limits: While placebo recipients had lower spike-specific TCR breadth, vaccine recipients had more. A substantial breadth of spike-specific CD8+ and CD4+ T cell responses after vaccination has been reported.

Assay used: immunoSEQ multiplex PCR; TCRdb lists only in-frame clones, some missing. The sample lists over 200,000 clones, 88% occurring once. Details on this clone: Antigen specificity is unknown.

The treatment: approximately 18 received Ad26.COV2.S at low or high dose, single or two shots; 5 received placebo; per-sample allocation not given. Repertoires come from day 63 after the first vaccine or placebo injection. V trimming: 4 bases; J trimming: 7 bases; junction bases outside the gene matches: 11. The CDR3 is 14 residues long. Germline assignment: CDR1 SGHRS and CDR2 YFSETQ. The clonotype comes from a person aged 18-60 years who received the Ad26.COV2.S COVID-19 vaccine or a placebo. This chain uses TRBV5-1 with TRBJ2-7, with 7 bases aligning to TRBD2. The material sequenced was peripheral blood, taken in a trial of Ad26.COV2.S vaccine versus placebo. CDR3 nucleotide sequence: TGCGCCAGCAGCCCGGGGACTATCGGGGGGGAGCAGTACTTC. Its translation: CASSPGTIGGEQYF.